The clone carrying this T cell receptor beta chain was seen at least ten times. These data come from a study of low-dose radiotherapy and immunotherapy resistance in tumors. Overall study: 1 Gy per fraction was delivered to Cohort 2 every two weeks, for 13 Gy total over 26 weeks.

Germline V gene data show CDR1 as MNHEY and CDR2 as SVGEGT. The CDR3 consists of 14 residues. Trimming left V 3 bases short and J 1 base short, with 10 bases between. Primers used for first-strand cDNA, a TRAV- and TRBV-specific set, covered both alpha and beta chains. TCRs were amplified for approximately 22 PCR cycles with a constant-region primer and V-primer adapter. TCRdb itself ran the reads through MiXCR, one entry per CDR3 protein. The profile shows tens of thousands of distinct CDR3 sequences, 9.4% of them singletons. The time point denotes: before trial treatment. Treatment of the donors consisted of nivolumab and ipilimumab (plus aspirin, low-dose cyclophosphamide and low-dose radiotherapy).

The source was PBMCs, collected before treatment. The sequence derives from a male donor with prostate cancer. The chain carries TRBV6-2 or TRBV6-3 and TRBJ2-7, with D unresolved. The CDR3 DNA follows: TGTGCCAGCAGTTATCGCGGTGGATCCTACGAGCAGTACTTC. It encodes CASSYRGGSYEQYF.